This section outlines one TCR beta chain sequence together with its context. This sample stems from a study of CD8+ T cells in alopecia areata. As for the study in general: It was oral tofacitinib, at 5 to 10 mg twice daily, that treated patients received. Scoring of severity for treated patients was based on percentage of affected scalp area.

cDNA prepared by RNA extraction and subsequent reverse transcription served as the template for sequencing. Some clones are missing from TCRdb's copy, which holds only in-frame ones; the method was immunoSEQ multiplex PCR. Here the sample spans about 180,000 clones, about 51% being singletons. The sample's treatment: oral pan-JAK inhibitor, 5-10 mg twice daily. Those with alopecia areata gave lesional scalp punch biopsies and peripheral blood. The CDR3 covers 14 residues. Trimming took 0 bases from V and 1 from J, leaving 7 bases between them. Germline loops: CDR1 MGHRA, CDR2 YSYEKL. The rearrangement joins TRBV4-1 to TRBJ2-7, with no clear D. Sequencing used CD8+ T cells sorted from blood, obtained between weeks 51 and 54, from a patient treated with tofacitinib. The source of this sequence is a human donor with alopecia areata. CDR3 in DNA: TGCGCCAGCAGCCAAGAACGGAGTTCCTACGAGCAGTACTTC. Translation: CASSQERSSYEQYF.